The entry that follows covers one TCR beta chain sequence. The antigen is undetermined. Repertoires were generated with immunoSEQ multiplex PCR, while TCRdb's copy carries only in-frame clones and drops some. The data show under 100,000 clones, roughly 84% seen once. Germline V gene data show CDR1 as KGHSH and CDR2 as LQKENI. The V and J ends lost 6 bases and 6 bases respectively, with 18 bases between them. This CDR3 has 14 residues. This record comes from a study of cytomegalovirus exposure and HLA in healthy donors. The study's findings and limits: Cytomegalovirus-associated TCR beta chains were listed, numbering roughly 150.

The V gene is TRBV18, the J gene TRBJ2-7, with a possible D match to TRBD2 (6 bases). Sequencing input: PBMCs. This receptor was obtained from a woman aged 18-30 years in good health and CMV-seropositive. The CDR3 protein is CASSQGLEGREQYF. The CDR3 bases are TGTGCCAGCTCCCAGGGACTCGAGGGACGCGAGCAGTACTTC.